The rows below give T cell receptor beta chains drawn from one sample of a study of early T cells in non-severe SARS-CoV-2 infection. From the 5' RACE reads, TCRdb called clonotypes with MiXCR, one entry per CDR3 protein. The profile covers tens of thousands of distinct CDR3 sequences, with around 9.9% appearing a single time and around 6.6% taken by the ten largest. Material for sequencing was whole blood. The receptors were gathered from an adult who was a healthcare worker with PCR-confirmed SARS-CoV-2 infection or an uninfected control (not recorded which). Both conserved end residues are part of each CDR3. The D gene is left open where the match is weak. Clone size appears in some rows only: once, few, many, or a class for an expanded clone.

d_gene: TRBD2; v_gene: TRBV4-1; j_gene: TRBJ2-7; abundance: NA; CDR3nt: TGCGCCAGCAGCCAAGTCGTAGCGGGATCACCCTACGAGCAGTACTTC; CDR3aa: CASSQVVAGSPYEQYF
d_gene: NA; v_gene: TRBV12-3/TRBV12-4; j_gene: TRBJ1-1; abundance: NA; CDR3nt: TGTGCCAGCGGAAACAGGGTTGAAGCTTTCTTT; CDR3aa: CASGNRVEAFF
d_gene: TRBD1; v_gene: TRBV12-3/TRBV12-4; j_gene: TRBJ1-2; abundance: few; CDR3nt: TGTGCCAGCAGTGCGCCGGGGACAGGGTCCTATGGCTACACCTTC; CDR3aa: CASSAPGTGSYGYTF
d_gene: NA; v_gene: TRBV12-5; j_gene: TRBJ2-3; abundance: many; CDR3nt: TGTGCTAGTGGTGGGCTTAGCACAGATACGCAGTATTTT; CDR3aa: CASGGLSTDTQYF
d_gene: NA; v_gene: TRBV6-2/TRBV6-3; j_gene: TRBJ2-7; abundance: NA; CDR3nt: TGTGCCAGCAGTTCCCGGACTCCGGCCCAGTACTTC; CDR3aa: CASSSRTPAQYF
d_gene: TRBD2; v_gene: TRBV28; j_gene: TRBJ2-7; abundance: many; CDR3nt: TGTGCCAGCAGTCCTAGCGGGAGTTCGCACGAGCAGTACTTC; CDR3aa: CASSPSGSSHEQYF
d_gene: NA; v_gene: TRBV18; j_gene: TRBJ2-6; abundance: few; CDR3nt: TGTGCCAGCTCACAACAGGGGGCCAACGTCCTGACTTTC; CDR3aa: CASSQQGANVLTF
d_gene: TRBD2; v_gene: TRBV7-3; j_gene: TRBJ2-3; abundance: many; CDR3nt: TGTGCCAGCAGCTTAGCGGGAGGGAACACAGATACGCAGTATTTT; CDR3aa: CASSLAGGNTDTQYF
d_gene: TRBD1; v_gene: TRBV25-1; j_gene: TRBJ2-5; abundance: few; CDR3nt: TGTGCCAGCGGACAGGACCAGGGGGCCCAGTACTTC; CDR3aa: CASGQDQGAQYF
d_gene: NA; v_gene: TRBV5-1; j_gene: TRBJ2-3; abundance: many; CDR3nt: TGCGCCAGCAGCCCCGGACGGTATGATGATACGCAGTATTTT; CDR3aa: CASSPGRYDDTQYF